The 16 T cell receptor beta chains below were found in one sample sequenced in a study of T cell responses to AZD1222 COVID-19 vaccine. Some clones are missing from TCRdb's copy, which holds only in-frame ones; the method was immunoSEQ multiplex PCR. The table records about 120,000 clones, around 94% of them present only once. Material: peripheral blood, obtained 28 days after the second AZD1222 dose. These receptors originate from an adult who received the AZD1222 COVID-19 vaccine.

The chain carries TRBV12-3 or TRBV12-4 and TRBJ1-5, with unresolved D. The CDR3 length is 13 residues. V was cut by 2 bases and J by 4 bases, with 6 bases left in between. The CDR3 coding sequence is TGTGCCAGCAGTTTACGGAAGAATCAGCCCCAGCATTTT. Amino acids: CASSLRKNQPQHF.

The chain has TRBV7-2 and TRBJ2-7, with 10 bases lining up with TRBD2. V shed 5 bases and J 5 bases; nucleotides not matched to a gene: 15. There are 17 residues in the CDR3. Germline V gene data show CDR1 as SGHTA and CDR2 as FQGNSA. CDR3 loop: CASSPLPASGSYHEQYF. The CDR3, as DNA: TGTGCCAGCAGCCCATTACCGGCTAGCGGGAGTTACCACGAGCAGTACTTC.

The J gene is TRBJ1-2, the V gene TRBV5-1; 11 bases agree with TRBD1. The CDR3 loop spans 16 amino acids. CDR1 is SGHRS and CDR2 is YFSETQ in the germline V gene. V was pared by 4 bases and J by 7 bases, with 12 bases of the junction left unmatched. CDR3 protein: CASSTGQGAISGGYTF. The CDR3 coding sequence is TGCGCCAGCAGCACCGGACAGGGGGCGATTTCCGGTGGCTACACCTTC.

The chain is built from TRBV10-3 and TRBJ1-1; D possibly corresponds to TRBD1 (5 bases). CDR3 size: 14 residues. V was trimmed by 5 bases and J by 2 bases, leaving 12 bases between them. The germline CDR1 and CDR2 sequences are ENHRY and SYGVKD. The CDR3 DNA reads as TGTGCCATCAGTCCCGGGACCACCAACACTGAAGCTTTCTTT. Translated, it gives CAISPGTTNTEAFF.

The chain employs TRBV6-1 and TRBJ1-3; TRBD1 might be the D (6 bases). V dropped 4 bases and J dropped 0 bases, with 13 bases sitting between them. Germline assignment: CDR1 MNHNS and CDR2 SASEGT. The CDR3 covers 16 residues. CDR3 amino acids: CASSGIQGFSGNTIYF. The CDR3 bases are TGTGCCAGCAGTGGAATACAGGGTTTCTCTGGAAACACCATATATTTT.

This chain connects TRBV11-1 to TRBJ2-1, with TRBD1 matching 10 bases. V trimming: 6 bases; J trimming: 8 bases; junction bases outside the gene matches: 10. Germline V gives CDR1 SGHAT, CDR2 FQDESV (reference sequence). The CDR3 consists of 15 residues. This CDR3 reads CASRHRDRGLYEQFF. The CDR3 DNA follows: TGTGCCAGCAGACACCGGGACAGGGGATTGTATGAGCAGTTCTTC.

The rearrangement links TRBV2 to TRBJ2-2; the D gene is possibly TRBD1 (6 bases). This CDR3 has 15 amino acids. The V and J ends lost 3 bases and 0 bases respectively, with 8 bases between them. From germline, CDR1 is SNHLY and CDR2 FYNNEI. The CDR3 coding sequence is TGTGCCAGCAGTGAGGGGACAACGAACACCGGGGAGCTGTTTTTT. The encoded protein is CASSEGTTNTGELFF.

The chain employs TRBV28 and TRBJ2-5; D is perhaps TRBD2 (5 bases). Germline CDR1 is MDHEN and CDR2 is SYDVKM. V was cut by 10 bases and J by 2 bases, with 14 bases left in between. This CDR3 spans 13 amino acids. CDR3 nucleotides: TGTGCCATCCTAGGACGGGATCAAGAGACCCAGTACTTC. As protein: CAILGRDQETQYF.

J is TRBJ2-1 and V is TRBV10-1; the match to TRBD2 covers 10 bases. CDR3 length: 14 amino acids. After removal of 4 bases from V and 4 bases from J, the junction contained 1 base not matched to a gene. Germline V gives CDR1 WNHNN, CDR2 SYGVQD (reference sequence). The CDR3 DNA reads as TGCGCCAGCAGTGGAGCGGGAGGGTACAATGAGCAGTTCTTC. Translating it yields CASSGAGGYNEQFF.

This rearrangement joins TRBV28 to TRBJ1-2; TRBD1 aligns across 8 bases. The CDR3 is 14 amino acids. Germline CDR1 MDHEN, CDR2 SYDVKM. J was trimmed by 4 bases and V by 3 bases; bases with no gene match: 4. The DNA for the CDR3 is TGTGCCAGCAGTTTCGCAGGGGGCGCCTATGGCTACACCTTC. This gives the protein CASSFAGGAYGYTF.

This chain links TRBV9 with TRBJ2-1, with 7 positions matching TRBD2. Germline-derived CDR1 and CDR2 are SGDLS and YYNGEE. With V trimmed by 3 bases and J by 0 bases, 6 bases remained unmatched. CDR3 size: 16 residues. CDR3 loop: CASSDASGISYNEQFF. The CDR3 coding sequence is TGTGCCAGCAGCGATGCTAGCGGAATCTCCTACAATGAGCAGTTCTTC.

CDR3: CASSLGQGLPGELFF. The CDR3 region has the DNA TGCGCCAGCAGCCTAGGACAGGGCCTACCCGGGGAGCTGTTTTTT. The gene calls are TRBV5-1 and TRBJ2-2; 8 positions agree with TRBD1. Germline CDR1 is SGHRS and CDR2 is YFSETQ. V dropped 4 bases and J dropped 6; count of bases not matched to a gene: 8. The CDR3 is made up of 15 amino acids. Supplemented by reference TRBV5-1 and TRBJ2-2, the full variable domain reads KAGVTQTPRYLIKTRGQQVTLSCSPISGHRSVSWYQQTPGQGLQFLFEYFSETQRNKGNFPGRFSGRQFSNSRSEMNVSTLELGDSALYLCASSLGQGLPGELFFGEGSRLTVL.

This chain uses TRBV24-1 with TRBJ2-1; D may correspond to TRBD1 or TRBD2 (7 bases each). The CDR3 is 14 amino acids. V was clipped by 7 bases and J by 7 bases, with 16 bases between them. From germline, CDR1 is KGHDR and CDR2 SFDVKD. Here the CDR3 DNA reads TGTGCCACCAGCAGGGGGGAGGGTATGAATGAGCAGTTCTTC. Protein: CATSRGEGMNEQFF.

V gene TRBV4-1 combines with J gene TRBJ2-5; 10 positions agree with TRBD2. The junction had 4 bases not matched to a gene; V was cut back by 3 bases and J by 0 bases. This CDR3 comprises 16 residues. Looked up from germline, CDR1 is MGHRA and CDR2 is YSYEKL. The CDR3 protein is CASSQPGLANQETQYF. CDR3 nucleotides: TGCGCCAGCAGCCAGCCGGGACTAGCGAACCAAGAGACCCAGTACTTC.

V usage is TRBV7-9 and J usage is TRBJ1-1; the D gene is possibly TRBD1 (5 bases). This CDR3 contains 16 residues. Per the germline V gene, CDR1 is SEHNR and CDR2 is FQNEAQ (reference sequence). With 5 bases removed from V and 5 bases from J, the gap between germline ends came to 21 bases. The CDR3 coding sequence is TGTGCCAGCAGCCGGGACTCTATATCTAGGGGTACTGAAGCTTTCTTT. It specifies CASSRDSISRGTEAFF.

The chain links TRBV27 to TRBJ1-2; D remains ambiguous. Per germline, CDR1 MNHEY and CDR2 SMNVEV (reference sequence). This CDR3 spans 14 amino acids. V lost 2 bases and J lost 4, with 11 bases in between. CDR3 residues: CASSLTAGSYGYTF. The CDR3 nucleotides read TGTGCCAGCAGTTTAACTGCCGGATCCTATGGCTACACCTTC.